Listed here are 28 T cell receptor beta chains from one sample, sequenced in a study of blood T cell repertoires in COVID-19. TCRdb keeps only in-frame clones here, not all; method: immunoSEQ multiplex PCR. This table has about 230,000 clones, approximately 84% appearing once. Sample: PBMCs or T cells enriched from blood (not recorded which). The receptors stem from a man aged 60 to 69 who had recovered from COVID-19.

The chain combines TRBV18 with TRBJ2-1, with 12 positions matching TRBD2. Trimming at V came to 1 base and at J to 2 bases, leaving 0 bases not matched to a gene. Germline V gene lookup returns CDR1 KGHSH and CDR2 LQKENI. This CDR3 comprises 16 residues. The CDR3 nucleotides read TGTGCCAGCTCACCACGGACTAGCGGGGCCTACAATGAGCAGTTCTTC. This codes for CASSPRTSGAYNEQFF.

This chain connects TRBV3-1 (or the pseudogene TRBV3-2) to TRBJ2-2; no reliable D call. V shed 1 base and J shed 6 bases, with 6 bases lying between them. CDR1 and CDR2 (germline): LGHDT, YNNKEL (reference sequence). The CDR3 consists of 13 residues. The CDR3 DNA reads TGTGCCAGCAGCCAAGTTAATCCCGGGGAGCTGTTTTTT. It yields the protein CASSQVNPGELFF.

V and J are TRBV19 and TRBJ2-5; perhaps TRBD2 as D (6 bases). The V and J ends lost 6 bases and 4 bases respectively, with 12 bases between them. Germline V gene lookup returns CDR1 LNHDA and CDR2 SQIVND (reference sequence). This CDR3 spans 13 amino acids. The CDR3 is CASRGREGETQYF. In DNA form, the CDR3 reads TGTGCCAGTAGAGGGCGGGAAGGAGAGACCCAGTACTTC.

This clone turned up a few times. The chain employs TRBV3-1 (or the pseudogene TRBV3-2) and TRBJ1-3; no reliable D call. CDR3 length equals 14 residues. Germline CDR1 and CDR2: LGHDT and YNNKEL (reference sequence). Trimming took off 4 bases at V and 1 base at J, with 8 bases between the two ends. For the CDR3, the DNA is TGTGCCAGCAGCCTTCGGGGATCTGGAAACACCATATATTTT. This encodes CASSLRGSGNTIYF.

The V gene is TRBV12-3 or TRBV12-4, the J gene TRBJ2-2; 7 nucleotides agree with TRBD2. This CDR3 comprises 13 residues. V was pared by 3 bases and J by 7 bases, with 2 bases of the junction left unmatched. CDR3 in amino acids: CASSFSGGGELFF. The CDR3 bases are TGTGCCAGCAGTTTTTCGGGGGGCGGGGAGCTGTTTTTT.

J is TRBJ2-7 and V is TRBV25-1; 8 bases match TRBD1. Unmatched junction bases numbered 12, after V lost 3 bases and J lost 5 bases. Germline-derived CDR1 and CDR2 are MGHDK and SYGVNS. The CDR3 length is 16 residues. The CDR3 spells CASSDSRDRSRNEQYF. CDR3 nucleotide sequence: TGTGCCAGCAGTGATTCTCGGGACAGGTCTCGGAACGAGCAGTACTTC.

This chain uses TRBV11-3 with TRBJ2-7; 8 bases match TRBD2. The CDR3 runs to 14 residues. With V trimmed by 5 bases and J by 2 bases, 5 bases remained unmatched. CDR1 SGHNT and CDR2 YENEEA come from the germline V gene. The CDR3 protein is CASSRGGTAYEQYF. The CDR3 coding sequence is TGTGCCAGCAGCCGCGGGGGGACGGCCTACGAGCAGTACTTC. Supplemented by reference TRBV11-3 and TRBJ2-7, the full variable domain reads EAGVVQSPRYKIIEKKQPVAFWCNPISGHNTLYWYLQNLGQGPELLIRYENEEAVDDSQLPKDRFSAERLKGVDSTLKIQPAELGDSAVYLCASSRGGTAYEQYFGPGTRLTVT.

V gene TRBV30 combines with J gene TRBJ1-2, with TRBD1 identical over 7 bases. Looked up from germline, CDR1 is GTSNPN and CDR2 is SVGIG (reference sequence). J gave up 4 bases and V 3 bases, and 5 bases lay outside the gene matches. CDR3 length: 13 residues. CDR3 bases: TGTGCCTGGAGGTGGTCAGGGGGCTATGGCTACACCTTC. Its protein product is CAWRWSGGYGYTF.

J is TRBJ2-5 and V is TRBV7-9, with 8 nucleotides matching TRBD2. CDR1 and CDR2 from the germline V gene are SEHNR and FQNEAQ (reference sequence). After removal of 0 bases from V and 4 bases from J, the junction contained 1 base not matched to a gene. The CDR3 covers 14 residues. The CDR3 is CASSLASGAETQYF. DNA for the CDR3: TGTGCCAGCAGCTTAGCTAGCGGGGCAGAGACCCAGTACTTC. Complete variable domain (other parts from reference TRBV7-9 and TRBJ2-5): DTGVSQNPRHKITKRGQNVTFRCDPISEHNRLYWYRQTLGQGPEFLTYFQNEAQLEKSRLLSDRFSAERPKGSFSTLEIQRTEQGDSAMYLCASSLASGAETQYFGPGTRLLVL.

The chain joins TRBV4-2 to TRBJ2-5; the match to TRBD2 covers 10 bases. V was clipped by 0 bases and J by 4 bases; unmatched bases: 8. The CDR3 has 17 amino acids. Germline-derived CDR1 and CDR2 are LGHNA and YNFKEQ. The CDR3 coding sequence is TGTGCCAGCAGCCAAGATCCCCCAGCGGGGGGGCGAGAGACCCAGTACTTC. Residues: CASSQDPPAGGRETQYF.

This clone was picked up a small number of times. The chain employs TRBV27 and TRBJ1-1; no clear D gene. Germline V gene data show CDR1 as MNHEY and CDR2 as SMNVEV (reference sequence). V gave up 4 bases and J gave up 0 bases, with 9 bases separating them. The CDR3 length is 14 residues. The CDR3 DNA sequence: TGTGCCAGCAGTTACAGTGCATTGAACACTGAAGCTTTCTTT. Residues: CASSYSALNTEAFF.

V and J are TRBV3-1 (or the pseudogene TRBV3-2) and TRBJ2-3; weak D call: TRBD1 (5 bases). Germline V gene sequence: CDR1 LGHDT, CDR2 YNNKEL (reference sequence). The V end lost 3 bases, the J end lost 10 bases, and 8 bases lay between the germline ends. CDR3 length: 11 amino acids. CDR3 coding DNA: TGTGCCAGCAGCCAGCAGGGCCCGCAGTATTTT. Amino acids: CASSQQGPQYF.

The chain carries TRBV19 and TRBJ1-2, with unresolved D. V was pared by 6 bases and J by 5 bases, with 10 bases between. The length of the CDR3 is 12 residues. CDR1 is LNHDA, CDR2 SQIVND, per germline (reference sequence). CDR3 region: CASREAGYGYTF. In nucleotides, the CDR3 is TGTGCCAGTAGGGAGGCGGGTTATGGCTACACCTTC.

This chain links TRBV29-1 with TRBJ1-4, with D unresolved. The CDR3 runs 13 residues. Per germline, CDR1 SQVTM and CDR2 ANQGSEA. The V end was cut by 4 bases, the J end by 0 bases, with 6 bases between. CDR3 protein: CSVAGTTNEKLFF. DNA of the CDR3: TGCAGCGTTGCCGGGACAACTAATGAAAAACTGTTTTTT.

The rearrangement links TRBV29-1 to TRBJ2-7; D may be TRBD1 (6 bases). This CDR3 is 12 amino acids long. The V end was cut by 6 bases, the J end by 3 bases, with 12 bases between. CDR1 and CDR2 from the germline V gene are SQVTM and ANQGSEA. The CDR3 region is CSVRTENYEQYF. The DNA of the CDR3 is TGCAGCGTCCGGACAGAAAACTACGAGCAGTACTTC.

This clone was counted between two and nine times. This rearrangement joins TRBV3-1 (or the pseudogene TRBV3-2) to TRBJ2-1, with 7 positions matching TRBD1. Germline V gives CDR1 LGHDT, CDR2 YNNKEL (reference sequence). Germline trimming cut 0 bases from V and 9 bases from J; bases unmatched to any gene: 11. CDR3 size: 16 residues. DNA of the CDR3: TGTGCCAGCAGCCAAGAAGGGGGCAGGGGCTGGATTGAGCAGTTCTTC. Translated: CASSQEGGRGWIEQFF.

The genes are TRBV6-5 and TRBJ2-7; D is perhaps TRBD2 (6 bases). This CDR3 spans 12 amino acids. Looked up from germline, CDR1 is MNHEY and CDR2 is SVGAGI. Trimming removed 7 bases from V and 0 bases from J, with 7 bases in between. The CDR3 coding sequence is TGTGCCAGCACCGGGAGCTCCTACGAGCAGTACTTC. Translated, it gives CASTGSSYEQYF.

This chain joins TRBV24-1 and TRBJ2-7; 9 bases align to TRBD1. The length of the CDR3 is 16 residues. The V segment lost 4 bases and the J segment 6 bases; nucleotides outside the gene matches: 12. The germline CDR1 and CDR2 sequences are KGHDR and SFDVKD. The CDR3 DNA is TGTGCCACCAGTGAGGCGGGGACAGGGAAGAGGACCGAGCAGTACTTC. It translates to CATSEAGTGKRTEQYF.

This chain connects TRBV15 to TRBJ2-1; D is perhaps TRBD2 (5 bases). Deletions cut 5 bases from V and 10 bases from J, with 12 bases between. The CDR3 contains 12 residues. CDR1 LNHNV and CDR2 YYDKDF come from the germline V gene (reference sequence). The CDR3 reads CATSSTKREQFF. The CDR3 nucleotides are TGTGCCACCAGCTCAACCAAGCGGGAGCAGTTCTTC. The full variable domain, completed using reference TRBV15 and TRBJ2-1, is DAMVIQNPRYQVTQFGKPVTLSCSQTLNHNVMYWYQQKSSQAPKLLFHYYDKDFNNEADTPDNFQSRRPNTSFCFLDIRSPGLGDTAMYLCATSSTKREQFFGPGTRLTVL.

The chain is built from TRBV15 and TRBJ1-4; 9 bases line up with TRBD1. CDR3 length: 15 amino acids. Germline loops: CDR1 LNHNV, CDR2 YYDKDF (reference sequence). Trimming cost V 5 bases and J 4 bases; bases outside gene matches: 5. CDR3 amino acids: CATSGGQGYNEKLFF. CDR3 DNA: TGTGCCACCAGCGGAGGACAGGGGTATAATGAAAAACTGTTTTTT.

The chain joins TRBV19 to TRBJ1-5; maybe TRBD1 (6 bases). V was trimmed by 6 bases and J by 2 bases, leaving 14 bases between them. Germline V gene lookup returns CDR1 LNHDA and CDR2 SQIVND (reference sequence). This CDR3 contains 15 residues. CDR3 sequence reads: CASSQQGLGNQPQHF. In nucleotides, the CDR3 is TGTGCCAGTAGCCAACAGGGTTTGGGCAATCAGCCCCAGCATTTT.

The rearrangement uses TRBV13 and TRBJ1-2, with D possibly TRBD1 on 6 matching bases. V lost 5 bases to trimming and J lost 6 bases, with 10 bases between them. This CDR3 has 12 amino acids. Germline V gene sequence: CDR1 PRHDT, CDR2 FYEKMQ (reference sequence). DNA for the CDR3: TGTGCCAGCAGCCCCAGGGGAAATGGCTACACCTTC. Protein product: CASSPRGNGYTF. The full variable domain, its missing parts supplied by reference TRBV13 and TRBJ1-2, is AAGVIQSPRHLIKEKRETATLKCYPIPRHDTVYWYQQGPGQDPQFLISFYEKMQSDKGSIPDRFSAQQFSDYHSELNMSSLELGDSALYFCASSPRGNGYTFGSGTRLTVV.

The chain couples TRBV25-1 to TRBJ2-2; tentatively, D is TRBD1 (5 bases). Germline V gives CDR1 MGHDK, CDR2 SYGVNS. This CDR3 is 17 amino acids long. V gave up 0 bases and J gave up 5 bases, with 16 bases separating them. The CDR3 reads CASSEYKWQGGTGELFF. In DNA, the CDR3 is TGTGCCAGCAGTGAATATAAGTGGCAGGGTGGAACCGGGGAGCTGTTTTTT.

The rearrangement uses TRBV19 and TRBJ2-2; D possibly corresponds to TRBD1 (6 bases). V was shortened by 1 base and J by 4 bases, with 7 bases between the two germline ends. Germline loops: CDR1 LNHDA, CDR2 SQIVND (reference sequence). The CDR3 runs 14 residues. The DNA of the CDR3 is TGTGCCAGTAGTATAGGGACAGCCACCGGGGAGCTGTTTTTT. It yields the protein CASSIGTATGELFF.

V usage is TRBV10-2 and J usage is TRBJ1-5; 10 nucleotides align to TRBD1. CDR3 size: 16 residues. Per the germline V gene, CDR1 is WSHSY and CDR2 is SAAADI. The trim removed 4 bases at V and 5 bases at J, leaving 8 bases unmatched. This chain's CDR3 is CASSASLGTGDQPQHF. The CDR3 nucleotides read TGCGCCAGCAGTGCTTCACTTGGGACAGGGGATCAGCCCCAGCATTTT.

The chain couples TRBV11-3 to TRBJ2-4; possibly TRBD2 for D (6 bases). The CDR3 consists of 17 residues. Germline V gene sequence: CDR1 SGHNT, CDR2 YENEEA. The V and J ends lost 1 base and 2 bases respectively, with 15 bases between them. Here the CDR3 reads CASSLVGGSLTKNIQYF. CDR3 coding DNA: TGTGCCAGCAGCTTAGTCGGGGGATCCCTGACCAAAAACATTCAGTACTTC. The full variable domain, rest sourced from reference TRBV11-3 and TRBJ2-4, is EAGVVQSPRYKIIEKKQPVAFWCNPISGHNTLYWYLQNLGQGPELLIRYENEEAVDDSQLPKDRFSAERLKGVDSTLKIQPAELGDSAVYLCASSLVGGSLTKNIQYFGAGTRLSVL.

The gene calls are TRBV6-2 or TRBV6-3 and TRBJ1-5; perhaps TRBD1 as D (6 bases). The germline V and J ends were trimmed by 0 bases and 3 bases, with 9 bases remaining between them. The CDR3 consists of 15 residues. Germline V gene data show CDR1 as MNHEY and CDR2 as SVGEGT. The CDR3: CASSYSGQPNQPQHF. The CDR3 DNA is TGTGCCAGCAGTTACTCCGGACAGCCCAATCAGCCCCAGCATTTT.

The genes are TRBV29-1 and TRBJ2-1; TRBD1 might be the D (5 bases). Trimming left V 4 bases short and J 6 bases short, with 10 bases between. CDR1 and CDR2 from the germline V gene are SQVTM and ANQGSEA. The CDR3 consists of 12 residues. Written as DNA, the CDR3 is TGCAGCGTTGCAGGGCGCGGCAATGAGCAGTTCTTC. This gives the protein CSVAGRGNEQFF.